Below are 5 T cell receptor beta chains sequenced from a single sample in a study of control samples from healthy donors and cancer patients. Generated by immunoSEQ multiplex PCR, the TCRdb table keeps only in-frame clones and is missing some. The repertoire includes about 120,000 clones, about 90% of them detected once, and 40% sits in the top ten. The source material was blood. These receptors were collected from a man aged 45-65 years in good health.

This chain links TRBV12-3 or TRBV12-4 with TRBJ1-4; tentative D call: TRBD1 (6 bases). V shed 6 bases and J shed 7 bases, with 9 bases lying between them. This CDR3 is built from 12 residues. CDR3 sequence (DNA): TGTGCCAGCAGGCAGGGGAGTGAAAAACTGTTTTTT. Translated: CASRQGSEKLFF.

The table lists this clone with a few counts. The chain employs TRBV9 and TRBJ2-7; 7 nucleotides agree with TRBD2. The CDR3 is made up of 14 amino acids. The junction had 10 bases not matched to a gene; V was cut back by 4 bases and J by 6 bases. Looked up from germline, CDR1 is SGDLS and CDR2 is YYNGEE. The CDR3 region has the DNA TGTGCCAGCAGCCCATCAGGGAGGGAGTCCGAGCAGTACTTC. This codes for CASSPSGRESEQYF.

V gene TRBV10-3 combines with J gene TRBJ1-6; D is ambiguous. The length of the CDR3 is 15 residues. Germline CDR1 is ENHRY and CDR2 is SYGVKD. V lost 10 bases and J lost 0, with 13 bases in between. CDR3 protein: CATRTGSSYNSPLHF. CDR3 bases: TGTGCCACAAGGACGGGAAGCTCCTATAATTCACCCCTCCACTTT.

Notes on this clone: The sample carries other DNA sequences with the same CDR3. This sequence joins TRBV6-5 and TRBJ2-7; TRBD1 matches at 10 bases. Germline trimming cut 4 bases from V and 4 bases from J; bases unmatched to any gene: 4. Germline V gene lookup returns CDR1 MNHEY and CDR2 SVGAGI. The CDR3 sequence is 14 residues long. In nucleotides, the CDR3 is TGTGCCAGCAGTTCCCGACAGGGGGCATACGAGCAGTACTTC. Its translation: CASSSRQGAYEQYF.

The chain uses TRBV15 and TRBJ2-7; tentatively, D is TRBD1 (5 bases). The germline V gene has CDR1 LNHNV and CDR2 YYDKDF (reference sequence). Trimming took off 1 base at V and 2 bases at J, with 6 bases between the two ends. CDR3 size: 13 residues. CDR3 nucleotide sequence: TGTGCCACCAGCAGAGTGACAGCCTACGAGCAGTACTTC. It is translated as CATSRVTAYEQYF. The whole variable domain, remainder taken from reference TRBV15 and TRBJ2-7, is DAMVIQNPRYQVTQFGKPVTLSCSQTLNHNVMYWYQQKSSQAPKLLFHYYDKDFNNEADTPDNFQSRRPNTSFCFLDIRSPGLGDTAMYLCATSRVTAYEQYFGPGTRLTVT.